This T cell receptor (beta chain) was sequenced in a study of blood T cell repertoires in COVID-19. Study overall: T cells, B-cell-depleted T cells, or PBMCs supplied cDNA or gDNA.

In the original workflow: Amplification from reference gene primers served as the basis for estimated nucleated cell counts. Data came from immunoSEQ multiplex PCR; TCRdb stores just in-frame clones and leaves some out. V and J calls and clone size are given by that table; D and trimming were obtained from the DNA. The sample yields over 350,000 clones, more than 75% seen once. The V gene lost 6 bases and the J gene lost 10 bases, with 10 bases spanning the gap. CDR3 length: 12 residues. Participants spanned ages about 18 to 90 years and resided in fewer than 30 US areas. Sequences were obtained from PBMCs or T cells enriched from blood (not recorded which). The sequence derives from a woman aged 30 to 39 with acute COVID-19. This chain connects TRBV12-3 or TRBV12-4 to TRBJ1-6; D gene uncertain. Written as DNA, the CDR3 is TGTGCCAGCAGCCCTGGACTATCACCCCTCCACTTT. This gives the protein CASSPGLSPLHF.